These 10 T cell receptor beta chains came from one sample sequenced in a study of T-cell reconstitution after alpha-beta-depleted transplantation in children. Researchers prepared the TCRbeta library using unique molecular identifiers, the study reports. Each CDR3 protein is one row after TCRdb ran MiXCR on the PCR reads. The sample consists of around 700,000 distinct CDR3 sequences, about an eighth of them appearing once. The input for sequencing was PBMCs, taken before TCRalphabeta/CD19-depleted stem cell transplant. These receptors came from a girl aged 2 to 9 with congenital amegakaryocytic thrombocytopenia, due to receive a stem cell transplant.

This clonotype occurred a few times. The chain has TRBV7-9 and TRBJ2-4; unclear D gene. V gave up 1 base and J gave up 0 bases, with 13 bases separating them. The germline V gene has CDR1 SEHNR and CDR2 FQNEAQ (reference sequence). The CDR3 runs 17 residues. CDR3 protein: CASSLVGQTLAKNIQYF. CDR3 nucleotide sequence: TGTGCCAGCAGCTTAGTTGGCCAGACTCTAGCCAAAAACATTCAGTACTTC.

The chain links TRBV29-1 to TRBJ2-7; D is possibly TRBD1 (6 bases). Germline V lookup: CDR1 SQVTM, CDR2 ANQGSEA. The CDR3 contains 17 residues. V was clipped by 1 base and J by 2 bases, with 21 bases between them. The CDR3 nucleotides are TGCAGCGTTGAAGGCTCCCCCTATGGACAGCGAGCCTACGAGCAGTACTTC. Its protein is CSVEGSPYGQRAYEQYF.

This clonotype was seen more than once but under ten times. The rearrangement joins TRBV12-3 or TRBV12-4 to TRBJ2-2; D is ambiguous. The germline V and J ends were trimmed by 6 bases and 5 bases, with 19 bases remaining between them. This CDR3 has 16 amino acids. The CDR3 reads CASSGPGGRITGELFF. The CDR3 DNA sequence: TGTGCCAGCAGCGGCCCAGGCGGCAGAATTACCGGGGAGCTGTTTTTT.

This clonotype has a count of ten or more. The rearrangement links TRBV28 to TRBJ2-3; a weak D match, TRBD1 (6 bases). This CDR3 has 14 amino acids. Deletions cut 4 bases from V and 2 bases from J, with 10 bases between. Germline CDR1 reads MDHEN; CDR2 reads SYDVKM. The CDR3 DNA is TGTGCCAGCAGTTGGGGGCCTTACACAGATACGCAGTATTTT. The encoded protein is CASSWGPYTDTQYF.

The table lists this clonotype with a count of one. V gene TRBV14 combines with J gene TRBJ2-1; D may match TRBD1 or TRBD2 (5 bases each). Trimming cost V 0 bases and J 9 bases, with 12 bases left between them. The V gene's germline CDR1 is SGHDN and CDR2 FVKESK. The CDR3 has 14 amino acids. CDR3 sequence (DNA): TGTGCCAGCAGCCAAGAACTAGGGGCGGGTGAGCAGTTCTTC. Translation: CASSQELGAGEQFF.

This chain uses TRBV12-3 or TRBV12-4 with TRBJ2-5, with D possibly being TRBD2 (5 bases). V was shortened by 8 bases and J by 1 base, with 23 bases between the two germline ends. There are 17 residues in the CDR3. The CDR3 sequence: CASRNRFISESQETQYF. The CDR3 DNA reads TGTGCCAGCCGGAATAGATTTATTAGCGAAAGCCAAGAGACCCAGTACTTC.

The chain combines TRBV7-9 with TRBJ2-5, with TRBD2 identical over 8 bases. The length of the CDR3 is 16 residues. The germline CDR1 and CDR2 sequences are SEHNR and FQNEAQ (reference sequence). V lost 2 bases, J lost 2 bases, and 7 bases stayed unmatched. CDR3: CASSLSPSGQQETQYF. The CDR3 nucleotides read TGTGCCAGCAGCTTATCACCTAGCGGGCAACAAGAGACCCAGTACTTC.

This clonotype was observed many times. In nucleotides, the CDR3 is TGTGCCAGCAGCTTGGGCAGACTAGCGGGAGGTTCAGATACGCAGTATTTT. Translating it yields CASSLGRLAGGSDTQYF. V and J are TRBV5-8 and TRBJ2-3, with 13 bases lining up with TRBD2. The CDR3 is 17 amino acids. Germline assignment: CDR1 SGHTS and CDR2 YDEGEE. The V and J ends lost 0 bases and 4 bases, in that order; junction bases with no gene match: 5.

The chain links TRBV5-1 to TRBJ2-3; D might be TRBD1 (5 bases). The CDR3 covers 16 residues. Germline V gene data show CDR1 as SGHRS and CDR2 as YFSETQ. V lost 0 bases, J lost 0 bases, and 11 bases lay in between. CDR3 sequence reads: CASSLARAPSTDTQYF. The CDR3 DNA follows: TGCGCCAGCAGCTTGGCCAGGGCACCTAGCACAGATACGCAGTATTTT.

The rearrangement joins TRBV29-1 to TRBJ2-1; D remains ambiguous. The CDR3 runs 13 residues. Germline CDR1 is SQVTM and CDR2 is ANQGSEA. Deletions cut 5 bases from V and 2 bases from J, with 10 bases between. CDR3 nucleotides: TGCAGCGTTACAAAGGCAACCTACAATGAGCAGTTCTTC. Translated, it gives CSVTKATYNEQFF.